These T cell receptor beta chains were read from a single sample in a study of blood T cell repertoires in COVID-19. Here immunoSEQ multiplex PCR was the method, and the copy in TCRdb shows in-frame clones only, minus some. The profile shows around 200,000 clones, about 85% of them singletons. The sample was PBMCs or T cells enriched from blood (not recorded which). The receptors come from a woman in her 30s who had recovered from COVID-19. CDR3s include the opening cysteine and the closing phenylalanine or tryptophan.

v_gene	j_gene	CDR3aa
TRBV5-1	TRBJ2-5	CASSTGGRQETQYF
TRBV7-9	TRBJ2-7	CASSLTTGGSYEQYF
TRBV19	TRBJ1-2	CATQFDGGNYGYTF
TRBV15	TRBJ2-3	CATSSPDSTDTQYF
TRBV2	TRBJ1-5	CASNNRGRVYINQPQHF
TRBV3-1/TRBV3-2	TRBJ2-7	CASSRGGSWSYEQYF
TRBV7-3	TRBJ2-1	CASSPTGGEQFF
TRBV6-1	TRBJ2-2	CASSELIGGTGELFF
TRBV18	TRBJ2-3	CASSPRLASPTDTQYF
TRBV7-8	TRBJ2-7	CASSRIQGYEQYF
TRBV9	TRBJ1-1	CASSVVTGVDTEAFF